This T cell receptor (beta chain) came from a study of blood T cell repertoires in COVID-19. The overall study: Collection of acute and convalescent COVID-19 samples took place in the United States, Italy and Spain. The analysed material was cDNA or gDNA that came from T cells, B-cell-depleted T cells, or PBMCs.

The table came from immunoSEQ multiplex PCR; TCRdb's copy has only in-frame clones and leaves some out. In the table there are approximately 240,000 clones, 86% of which are singletons. Categorization into cohorts depended on clinical history that participants reported. This sequence originates from a woman aged 45 to 65 in a cohort exposed to, infected with or recovered from COVID-19 (not recorded which). The sequenced material came from PBMCs or T cells enriched from blood (not recorded which).

CDR3: CASSLGQGHFYGYTF. CDR3 DNA sequence: TGTGCCAGCAGCTTAGGACAGGGCCATTTCTATGGCTACACCTTC. The rearrangement joins TRBV7-2 to TRBJ1-2, with 7 bases lining up with TRBD1. This CDR3 is 15 amino acids long. The V gene's germline CDR1 is SGHTA and CDR2 FQGNSA. The V gene end was trimmed by 1 base and the J gene end by 4 bases; junction bases not matched to a gene: 6.